This T cell receptor (beta chain) was sequenced in a study of technical replicates of blood from a few donors. Profiling relied on immunoSEQ multiplex PCR, and the TCRdb table lists in-frame clones only, not all of them. The data show about 58,000 clones, roughly 95% seen once. This CDR3 contains 16 residues. The V gene end was trimmed by 4 bases and the J gene end by 2 bases; junction bases not matched to a gene: 8. Germline loops: CDR1 SGDLS, CDR2 YYNGEE. The sample holds one count of this clone. The sample taken for sequencing was PBMCs. The V call is TRBV9, the J call TRBJ2-3; 9 bases match TRBD2. This clonotype was obtained from a human donor in good health. Some clones in this sample may be carry-over from other donors' samples. Here the CDR3 DNA reads TGTGCCAGCAGCTCCCTGCGGGGGGGGGACACAGATACGCAGTATTTT. This translates into CASSSLRGGDTDTQYF.